This T cell receptor beta chain derives from a study of T cell responses to AZD1222 COVID-19 vaccine. General study points: Spike-specific TCR breadth and depth rose after two AZD1222 doses. Dominant CD4 TCR responses targeted spike regions 160-218 and 743-854. The donor cohort was predominantly white British with a female majority, and clonal diversity may have been underestimated. Repertoire collection took place solely once the T cell response had peaked.

With V trimmed by 0 bases and J by 6 bases, 3 bases remained unmatched. CDR1 GTSNPN and CDR2 SVGIG come from the germline V gene (reference sequence). This CDR3 comprises 13 residues. TCRdb keeps only in-frame clones here, not all; method: immunoSEQ multiplex PCR. The repertoire includes 130,000 to 150,000 clones, 80% to 90% of them detected once, and around 4.9% sits in the top ten. Remarks on this clone: The antigen remains undetermined.

The gene calls are TRBV30 and TRBJ2-7; 9 bases fit TRBD2. The sequencing used peripheral blood, collected on day 0 of AZD1222 vaccination. The clonotype comes from an adult in good health. CDR3 sequence (DNA): TGTGCCTGGAGTGTAGCGGGAGGCGCCGAGCAGTACTTC. Amino acid sequence: CAWSVAGGAEQYF.